This is a list of T cell receptor beta chains from one sample in a study of stem cell transplantation in POMP-related autoinflammatory disease. Sequenced by immunoSEQ multiplex PCR; TCRdb stores in-frame clones only, minus some. The sample has about 32,000 clones, just over 85% seen once. This specimen consisted of CD4+ T cells from PBMCs, obtained before stem cell transplantation. These receptors were collected from a human donor with POMP-related autoinflammation and immune dysregulation (PRAID). CDR3s include the opening cysteine and the closing phenylalanine or tryptophan. A D gene is named only where the DNA matches it firmly. Clone sizes are given selectively: once, few, many, or a class where the clone is expanded.

>TRBJ1-6|TRBV6-5|-|14|TRBD1
TGTGCCAGCAGTAGGGACAGGTATAATTCACCCCTCCACTTT
CASSRDRYNSPLHF
>TRBJ1-2|TRBV2|-|12|-
TGTGCCAGCTCGAGGGGGAACTATGGCTACACCTTC
CASSRGNYGYTF
>TRBJ1-5|TRBV7-2|-|13|-
TGTGCCAGCAGCTTACGGGTGGGACAGCCCCAGCATTTT
CASSLRVGQPQHF
>TRBJ1-5|TRBV2|-|14|-
TGTGCCAGCAGTTCTGAGGGTAGCAATCAGCCCCAGCATTTT
CASSSEGSNQPQHF
>TRBJ2-7|TRBV27|-|14|TRBD1
TGTGCCAGCAGTTTAAAGACAGGGTTAGACGAGCAGTACTTC
CASSLKTGLDEQYF
>TRBJ1-6|TRBV11-2|few|12|-
TGTGCCAGCAGCTTAGAAAATTCACCCCTCCACTTT
CASSLENSPLHF
>TRBJ1-1|TRBV5-1|few|14|-
TGCGCCAGCAGCGCACAGGGAATGAACACTGAAGCTTTCTTT
CASSAQGMNTEAFF
>TRBJ2-1|TRBV11-2|-|14|TRBD2
TGTGCCAGCAGCTTAGGGGGGACTAGCGGGGAGCAGTTCTTC
CASSLGGTSGEQFF
>TRBJ1-1|TRBV5-1|-|15|-
TGCGCCAGCAGCTCGGGTGACAGCCTGTCGGCTGAAGCTTTCTTT
CASSSGDSLSAEAFF
>TRBJ1-4|TRBV18|-|15|TRBD1
TGTGCCAGCTCACCCACAGGGGGAGCTAATGAAAAACTGTTTTTT
CASSPTGGANEKLFF
>TRBJ1-6|TRBV6-1|-|13|-
TGTGCCAGCAGTGAAGCTGGGTTTTCACCCCTCCACTTT
CASSEAGFSPLHF
>TRBJ1-2|TRBV7-9|few|13|-
TGTGCCAGCAGCTCTTTGAGTATCTATGGCTACACCTTC
CASSSLSIYGYTF
>TRBJ2-7|TRBV19|-|14|TRBD2
TGTGCCAGTAAGGGTAGCGGGGGGTCCTACGAGCAGTACTTC
CASKGSGGSYEQYF
>TRBJ2-5|TRBV5-1|-|14|TRBD1
TGCGCCAGCAGCCCGCTGGACAGGCAAGAGACCCAGTACTTC
CASSPLDRQETQYF
>TRBJ2-1|TRBV5-4|-|15|-
TGTGCCAGCAGCTTGGCCCAGCGGTCCTACAATGAGCAGTTCTTC
CASSLAQRSYNEQFF